Listed below are T cell receptor beta chains from one sample, sequenced in a study of T cells in Graves' hyperthyroidism and ophthalmopathy. TCRdb redid the calling of the multiplex PCR reads with MiXCR, one entry per CDR3 protein. The profile shows approximately 700,000 distinct CDR3 sequences, 16% of them singletons. The specimen was blood. These TCRs come from a man aged 18 to 29 with Graves' hyperthyroidism. Each CDR3 is given with its conserved first and last residue. D genes are given only for firm matches. A clone size is listed for some rows: how often the clone was seen (once, few, many), or a class if it is expanded.

j_call d_call clone_size v_call cdr3_aa cdr3_nt
TRBJ2-7 NA few TRBV5-6 CASSSLPGQGPYEQYF TGTGCCAGCAGCTCCCTCCCGGGGCAGGGACCCTACGAGCAGTACTTC
TRBJ1-1 TRBD1 NA TRBV28 CASSLFGTGAANTEAFF TGTGCCAGCAGTTTATTCGGGACAGGGGCGGCGAACACTGAAGCTTTCTTT
TRBJ2-7 NA NA TRBV20-1 CSAPKAYEQYF TGCAGTGCTCCGAAGGCCTACGAGCAGTACTTC
TRBJ1-4 NA NA TRBV27 CASSSGSNEKLFF TGTGCCAGCAGTTCCGGGTCGAATGAAAAACTGTTTTTT
TRBJ2-7 NA many TRBV28 CASSRPYEQYF TGTGCCAGCAGTCGCCCCTACGAGCAGTACTTC
TRBJ2-3 NA NA TRBV28 CASSPRRAGTDTQYF TGTGCCAGCTCACCTCGCCGGGCAGGGACAGATACGCAGTATTTT
TRBJ1-5 NA once TRBV24-1 CATSDLGTRQPQHF TGTGCCACCAGTGATTTGGGGACACGACAGCCCCAGCATTTT
TRBJ1-1 NA many TRBV27 CASSLSRRGRGNTEAFF TGTGCCAGCAGTTTATCGAGGAGGGGAAGGGGGAACACTGAAGCTTTCTTT
TRBJ1-2 NA many TRBV12-3/TRBV12-4 CASSRLRVYGYTF TGTGCCAGCAGCCGACTCCGGGTCTATGGCTACACCTTC
TRBJ2-7 TRBD1 many TRBV28 CASSRPTGFGRDEQYF TGTGCCAGCAGCCGCCCGACAGGGTTTGGTCGAGACGAGCAGTACTTC
TRBJ2-1 TRBD2 many TRBV7-2 CASSLTGRRLAGTHNEQFF TGTGCCAGCAGCTTAACGGGGCGTCGACTAGCGGGTACTCACAATGAGCAGTTCTTC
TRBJ2-3 NA few TRBV7-3 CASSLWAPDTQYF TGTGCCAGCAGCTTATGGGCGCCAGATACGCAGTATTTT
TRBJ1-1 NA many TRBV28 CASSFDTEAFF TGTGCCAGCAGTTTCGACACTGAAGCTTTCTTT
TRBJ1-1 TRBD1 NA TRBV12-3/TRBV12-4 CASSHRDSMNTETFF TGTGCCAGCAGTCACAGGGACAGTATGAACACTGAAACTTTCTTT